This T cell receptor beta chain was identified during a study of T cells in Graves' hyperthyroidism and ophthalmopathy (dated by TCRdb to about 2019). For the wider study: Peripheral blood samples were taken at initial diagnosis, before any treatment was given. According to the paper, TCR Vbeta CDR3 sequencing was carried out on some 130 peripheral blood samples, which came from 40 to 45 ophthalmopathy, around 75 hyperthyroidism and roughly 17 progressor patients. An independent validation cohort of around 20 hyperthyroidism patients and some 15 patients who later progressed to ophthalmopathy tested prospective prediction of ophthalmopathy. After sampling, hyperthyroidism patients received methimazole starting at 30 mg daily, and ophthalmopathy patients received high-dose intravenous methylprednisolone. To identify TCR V-J signatures that set the groups apart, the researchers used a discovery cohort of about a hundred patients, made up of some 41 with Graves' ophthalmopathy and around 58 with stable Graves' hyperthyroidism. The 100 or so discovery patients were randomly divided into training and test sets at a 7:3 ratio. The study also compared thyroid tissue and blood T-cell repertoires from a handful of Graves' hyperthyroidism patients. The research as a whole found: Most expanded thyroid clonotypes (frequency above 0.001) were also detected in blood, suggesting blood repertoires may reflect thyroid immune responses. In cross-validation, a model built on a 13 V-J signature told ophthalmopathy apart from stable hyperthyroidism with 85% to 90% sensitivity and about 81% specificity, and in testing the same model reached 80%/75%. In validation, progression to ophthalmopathy was predicted by the model with 70.59% sensitivity and 72.22% specificity, a median of approximately 7.1 months before onset. Sample size was not statistically predetermined, and investigators were not blinded to group allocation.

In the ophthalmopathy patients, disease was moderately to severely active, with a Clinical Activity Score of 3 or more, a NOSPECS grade of 4 or more, and a duration of less than 3 months. Exclusion was applied to patients with uncontrolled infections, other autoimmune diseases, pregnancy or lactation. Diagnoses were based on clinical symptoms, serum thyroxine and TRAb, thyroid ultrasound and orbital computed tomography. PBMCs were isolated from 8 to 10 ml of fresh peripheral blood by Ficoll-Paque density gradient centrifugation. Total RNA was extracted using Trizol reagent, and RNA quality was assessed on an Agilent 2100 Bioanalyzer. For this clonotype: Its recognized antigen is unknown. Per-base qualities were not stored, and no clone one base away is much larger.

Amplification of TCR beta CDR3 regions was carried out from RNA transcripts. A first-round RT-PCR of the TCR CDR3 used the HTBI primer set with the Qiagen OneStep RT-PCR kit. Libraries were constructed in a second round of multiplex PCR, after which size selection and purification were performed. The libraries were sequenced on an Illumina HiSeq2000 using paired-end 100 bp reads. The study's processing was this. SOAPnuke was used to process the raw data, with reads discarded if the reads contained adapters or uncalled bases, had a mean Phred below 15, or lacked an exact constant-primer or identifier match. High-quality paired reads were merged using COPE v1.2.5, and each unique nucleotide sequence was defined as a clonotype. Clonotypes were aligned to IMGT TRBV, TRBD and TRBJ reference segments using MiTCR v1.1. Analysis was restricted to V-J combinations with a frequency above 0.0001, which covered roughly 99% of repertoires. A TCS score was defined as the ratio of F50 (clonal expansion) to E x V (chaos), with BLOSUM62-based TCRdist applied between CDR3 peptides within each V-J. Welch's t-statistics and random forest reduced just over 500 V-J features to fewer than 15, which were used in a naive Bayes classifier (R e1071). The public reads were quality trimmed at Q25 with fastp and then assembled into clones with MiXCR by TCRdb, keeping productive beta chains. Entries that share a CDR3 protein sequence are merged under the most common genes and DNA. It is TCRdb's table, rather than the study itself, that gives the V and J calls and clone size. The sample contains 600,000 or so distinct CDR3 sequences, about 14% of them found a single time. 9.5% to 15% of the sample goes to the ten largest clones.

Its CDR3 holds 17 amino acids, cysteine through phenylalanine. CDR3 DNA only is kept here, 51 bases in frame from base 1. The germline V gene provides CDR1 MNHEY and CDR2 SVGEGT. Trimming leaves V shorter by 5 bases and J shorter by 2 bases, with the junction holding 9 bases beyond the gene matches. This receptor was taken from a woman between 50 and 59 years old with Graves' ophthalmopathy. Recombination joined TRBV6-2 or TRBV6-3 with TRBJ1-5; TRBD1 matches 10 bases in the middle. The source material was blood. The nucleotide sequence is TGTGCCAGCAGTACCCCCTACGGGACAGGGGGCAATCAGCCCCAGCATTTT. This codes for CASSTPYGTGGNQPQHF.